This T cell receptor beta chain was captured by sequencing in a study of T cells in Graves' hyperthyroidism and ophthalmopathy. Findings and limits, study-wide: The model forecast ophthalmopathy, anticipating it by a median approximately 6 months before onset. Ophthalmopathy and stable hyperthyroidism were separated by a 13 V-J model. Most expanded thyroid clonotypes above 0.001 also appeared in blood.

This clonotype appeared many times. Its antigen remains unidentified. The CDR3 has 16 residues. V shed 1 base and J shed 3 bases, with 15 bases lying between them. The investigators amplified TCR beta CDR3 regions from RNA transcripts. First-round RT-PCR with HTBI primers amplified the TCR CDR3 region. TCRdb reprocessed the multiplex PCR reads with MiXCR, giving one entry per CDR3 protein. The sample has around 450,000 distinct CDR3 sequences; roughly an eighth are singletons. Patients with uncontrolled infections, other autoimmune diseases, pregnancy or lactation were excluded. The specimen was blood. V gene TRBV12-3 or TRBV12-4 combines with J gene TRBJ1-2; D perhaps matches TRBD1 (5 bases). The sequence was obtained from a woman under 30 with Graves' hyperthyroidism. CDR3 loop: CASSLGGTSGYYGYTF. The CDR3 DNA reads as TGTGCCAGCAGTTTAGGGGGGACGTCCGGATACTATGGCTACACCTTC.